These T cell receptor beta chains were read from a single sample in a study of blood T cell repertoires in COVID-19. Sequenced by immunoSEQ multiplex PCR; TCRdb stores in-frame clones only, minus some. The sample has about 180,000 clones; around 86% are singletons. Material: peripheral blood. These receptors were obtained from a man between 45 and 60 years old with active or convalescent COVID-19. Both conserved end residues are trimmed from each CDR3. A D gene is named only where the DNA matches it firmly.

v_call cdr3_length d_call cdr3_aa
TRBV5-1 12 NA ASTTQGKNTEAF
TRBV11-2 12 NA ASTSEVTVYGYT
TRBV10-2 12 NA ASSEPSLNTEAF
TRBV9 12 NA ASSVDSAADTQY
TRBV6-5 12 NA ASTSDGGYYEQY
TRBV2 13 TRBD2 ASSVGLLYQETQY
TRBV12-3/TRBV12-4 11 NA ASSIRVRETQY
TRBV18 12 NA ASSPQDGSQPQH
TRBV28 14 NA ASSPSTATSTDTQY
TRBV6-5 11 NA ASRFPSTDTQY
TRBV12-3/TRBV12-4 11 TRBD1 ASSGQGNYGYT
TRBV3-1/TRBV3-2 14 TRBD1 ASSQAELTGENEQY
TRBV5-4 15 NA ASSLGGGGRVAGELF
TRBV30 13 TRBD1 AWSTTGVTNEKLF
TRBV27 15 TRBD1 ASTSKRQGKSGNTIY
TRBV19 11 NA ASRREQWETQY
TRBV15 12 NA ATSTATGSYGYT
TRBV30 9 NA AWSVGGEAF
TRBV6-5 12 NA ASKLGRQWGRAF
TRBV19 15 NA ASSPQLDRGRDQPQH
TRBV7-2 16 TRBD1 ASSSPSGQGGIGYGYT
TRBV5-5 12 NA ASSSRTSTDTQY
TRBV27 12 NA ASASDSGSEKLF
TRBV24-1 11 TRBD1 ASSAQGSQPQH
TRBV19 14 TRBD1 ASINRGLSSGNTIY
TRBV15 17 TRBD1 ATSRDEVGQGVPNTEAF
TRBV5-6 11 NA ASSLEPNTEAF
TRBV5-1 14 TRBD1 ASSEGDGTGSARQF
TRBV23-1 15 NA ASSQKSESGYGNTIY
TRBV5-5 13 TRBD1 ASSLRTGGNEKLF
TRBV5-6 11 TRBD1 ASSEDRAETQY
TRBV9 11 TRBD1 ASSTGTGTEAF
TRBV9 14 TRBD2 ASSSSGGAVIGEQF
TRBV7-2 14 TRBD2 ASSLGSSGSRYEQY
TRBV30 11 NA AWSAQGVYGYT
TRBV30 11 TRBD1 ARTGQAVGTQY
TRBV11-2 12 NA ASSFQGGGDTQY
TRBV27 11 NA ASRPRERYEQY
TRBV10-3 14 TRBD1 AISRGQENMNTEAF
TRBV11-3 14 TRBD2 ASSLEGGLAGNEQF
TRBV5-1 18 TRBD2 ASSKLGVFVAGNDQETQY
TRBV24-1 13 NA ATSDISGQQETQY
TRBV24-1 14 TRBD2 ATSDGGLAGEETQY
TRBV18 14 TRBD1 ASSIIPTGKNTEAF
TRBV19 13 TRBD1 ASSQPVQGDQPQH
TRBV6-5 11 TRBD1 ATKNRGKNIQY
TRBV4-1 15 NA ASSPRGGSGGNTEAF
TRBV9 15 TRBD2 ASSGGLAGVLQETQY
TRBV28 13 NA ASSSTGSNTGELF
TRBV4-2 16 TRBD2 ASSQVPLLAGEGGEQY
TRBV10-2 13 TRBD1 ASRETGDSNQPQH
TRBV28 13 TRBD2 ASSSGTSGVETQY
TRBV14 9 TRBD1 ASSPGQVEY
TRBV19 15 TRBD2 ASSISGGGGRTGELF
TRBV7-2 12 NA ASSSGMGVGELF
TRBV5-1 14 TRBD2 ASSPRLAGLQETQY